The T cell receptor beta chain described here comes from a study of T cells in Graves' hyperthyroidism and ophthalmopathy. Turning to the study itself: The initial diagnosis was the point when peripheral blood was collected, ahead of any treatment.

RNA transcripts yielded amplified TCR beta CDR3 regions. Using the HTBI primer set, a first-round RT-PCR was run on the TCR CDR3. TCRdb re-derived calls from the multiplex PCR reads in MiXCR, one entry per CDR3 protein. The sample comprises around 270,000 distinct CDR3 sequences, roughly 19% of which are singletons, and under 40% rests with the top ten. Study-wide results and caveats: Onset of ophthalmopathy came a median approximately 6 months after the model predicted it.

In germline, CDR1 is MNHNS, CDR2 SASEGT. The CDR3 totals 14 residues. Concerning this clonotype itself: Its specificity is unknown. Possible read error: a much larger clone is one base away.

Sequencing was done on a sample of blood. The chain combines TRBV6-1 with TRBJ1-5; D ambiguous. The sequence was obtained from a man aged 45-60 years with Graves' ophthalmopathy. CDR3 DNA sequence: TGTACCAGCAGTGAAGCGCGCCAAAATCAGCCCCAGCATTTT. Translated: CTSSEARQNQPQHF.